This is a list of T cell receptor beta chains from one sample in a study of beta chain features in type 1 diabetes. Clones were read by immunoSEQ multiplex PCR, and TCRdb kept only the in-frame ones, dropping some. The sample carries under 400,000 clones, roughly 13% recorded once. Material for sequencing was naive CD4+ T cells from blood. All receptors derive from a woman younger than 30 with type 1 diabetes. Each CDR3 is given with its conserved first and last residue. A D gene is named only where the DNA matches it firmly. Not all rows give a size; the values are once, few, many and, for expanded clones, a class.

abundance	v_gene	j_gene	d_gene	CDR3nt	CDR3aa
.	TRBV5-4	TRBJ2-3	.	TGTGCCAGCAGCTTCCTCACAACACGTTCGGGAGATACGCAGTATTTT	CASSFLTTRSGDTQYF
few	TRBV9	TRBJ2-4	TRBD1	TGTGCCAGCAGCGTAGTACAGGGACAGAACATTCAGTACTTC	CASSVVQGQNIQYF
few	TRBV5-1	TRBJ1-5	.	TGCGCCAGCAGCGACAGGCACAGGCAGCCCCAGCATTTT	CASSDRHRQPQHF
.	TRBV4-2	TRBJ2-3	.	TGTGCCAGCAGCCAAGCTATCAGGATGGGGGGATTCCCCACAAATGCGCAGTATTTT	CASSQAIRMGGFPTNAQYF
.	TRBV5-1	TRBJ2-1	.	TGCGCCAGCAGCCCCGTGGAGGGATCCTACAATGAGCAGTTCTTC	CASSPVEGSYNEQFF
.	TRBV7-9	TRBJ2-1	.	TGTGCCAGCAGCTTGAGAACCTACAATGAGCAGTTCTTC	CASSLRTYNEQFF
.	TRBV28	TRBJ1-1	TRBD1	TGTGCCAGCAGTTTTCAGGGGGCACCGGACACTGAAGCTTTCTTT	CASSFQGAPDTEAFF
few	TRBV5-1	TRBJ2-7	.	TGCGCCAGCAGCTCTATTGCAGGGGACTACGAGCAGTACTTC	CASSSIAGDYEQYF
few	TRBV2	TRBJ1-5	.	TGTGCCAGCAGTGACGTGCGGTTCAATCAGCCCCAGCATTTT	CASSDVRFNQPQHF
few	TRBV28	TRBJ1-2	TRBD1	TGTGCCAGCATCCCTTATGGGACAGGGAGCTATGGCTACACCTTC	CASIPYGTGSYGYTF
few	TRBV6-5	TRBJ2-1	TRBD2	TGTGCCAGCAACGTAGCGGGGCCCTCGAGGGAGCAGTTCTTC	CASNVAGPSREQFF
.	TRBV27	TRBJ2-7	.	TGTGCCAGCAGATTTACGGGAGCCTACGAGCAGTACTTC	CASRFTGAYEQYF
few	TRBV7-2	TRBJ2-1	.	TGTGCCAGCAGCTTAGTCTATGAGCAGTTCTTC	CASSLVYEQFF
few	TRBV19	TRBJ2-7	.	TGTGCCAGTAGTATATTCGGTACTTTATCTACCTACGAGCAGTACTTC	CASSIFGTLSTYEQYF
.	TRBV7-3	TRBJ1-1	.	TGTGCCAGCAGCCCGGACAGCTCGAACACTGAAGCTTTCTTT	CASSPDSSNTEAFF
.	TRBV9	TRBJ2-3	TRBD1	TGTGCCAGCAGCCGGACAGGTTTCACAGATACGCAGTATTTT	CASSRTGFTDTQYF
few	TRBV25-1	TRBJ2-7	TRBD2	TGTGCCAGCAGTCAGCGGGAGTGCTACGAGCAGTACTTC	CASSQRECYEQYF
few	TRBV7-2	TRBJ2-1	TRBD2	TGTGCCAGCAGCTTAGTAGCTAGCGGGGACTACAATGAGCAGTTCTTC	CASSLVASGDYNEQFF
.	TRBV30	TRBJ1-5	.	TGTGCCTGGAGCTGGAGGGGGGGGAGCAATCAGCCCCAGCATTTT	CAWSWRGGSNQPQHF
.	TRBV25-1	TRBJ2-5	TRBD2	TGTGCCAGCAGTGAATATTCGCGAGCGGGGGGACTTGAGACCCAGTACTTC	CASSEYSRAGGLETQYF
.	TRBV28	TRBJ2-2	TRBD2	TGTGCCAGCAGTTCGGGGGGTTACACCGGGGAGCTGTTTTTT	CASSSGGYTGELFF
few	TRBV10-2	TRBJ2-5	TRBD1	TGCGCCAGCAGCCGTGGGACAGGGAGGGTGACCCAGTACTTC	CASSRGTGRVTQYF